The rows below give T cell receptor beta chains drawn from one sample of a study of Ad26.COV2.S vaccination and SARS-CoV-2 variants. Repertoires were generated with immunoSEQ multiplex PCR, while TCRdb's copy carries only in-frame clones and drops some. Found here are some 340,000 clones, 85% of them singletons; the top ten hold 2.1%. Sequencing used peripheral blood, obtained in a trial of Ad26.COV2.S vaccine versus placebo. These receptors all come from a person between 18 and 59 years old who received the Ad26.COV2.S COVID-19 vaccine or a placebo. Each CDR3 is given with its conserved first and last residue. The order of the fields is D gene, V gene, clone size, J gene, CDR3 length, CDR3 DNA, CDR3 protein. A D gene is named only where the DNA matches it firmly. The size field is filled for only some rows; it gives once, few, many or a size class.

d_gene: -
v_gene: TRBV5-1
abundance: few
j_gene: TRBJ2-5
len: 16
CDR3nt: TGCGCCAGCAGCCGTGGACTTGGGGGTACCCAAGAGACCCAGTACTTC
CDR3aa: CASSRGLGGTQETQYF

d_gene: -
v_gene: TRBV5-1
abundance: -
j_gene: TRBJ1-4
len: 13
CDR3nt: TGCGCCAGCAGCTTGGCCTCGAGTGAAAAACTGTTTTTT
CDR3aa: CASSLASSEKLFF

d_gene: -
v_gene: TRBV6-5
abundance: -
j_gene: TRBJ2-1
len: 13
CDR3nt: TGTGCCAGCACCTCGATCCTCTCCAATGAGCAGTTCTTC
CDR3aa: CASTSILSNEQFF

d_gene: -
v_gene: TRBV27
abundance: -
j_gene: TRBJ2-1
len: 15
CDR3nt: TGTGCCAGCAGCGGACCGCCTTTTTGGGGCAATGAGCAGTTCTTC
CDR3aa: CASSGPPFWGNEQFF

d_gene: -
v_gene: TRBV24-1
abundance: few
j_gene: TRBJ1-2
len: 12
CDR3nt: TGTGCCACCAGTGATCAGCGTTATGGCTACACCTTC
CDR3aa: CATSDQRYGYTF

d_gene: -
v_gene: TRBV27
abundance: -
j_gene: TRBJ1-2
len: 14
CDR3nt: TGTGCCAGCAGTTCCGTAGGGAGTCACTATGGCTACACCTTC
CDR3aa: CASSSVGSHYGYTF

d_gene: -
v_gene: TRBV7-9
abundance: -
j_gene: TRBJ2-1
len: 13
CDR3nt: TGTGCCAGCAGGGGGGGTACCTACAATGAGCAGTTCTTC
CDR3aa: CASRGGTYNEQFF

d_gene: -
v_gene: TRBV19
abundance: -
j_gene: TRBJ1-2
len: 14
CDR3nt: TGTGCCAGTAGTATAGAAGTGGCGGACTATGGCTACACCTTC
CDR3aa: CASSIEVADYGYTF

d_gene: -
v_gene: TRBV30
abundance: few
j_gene: TRBJ1-1
len: 12
CDR3nt: TGTGCCTGGAGTGTATATGACACTGAAGCTTTCTTT
CDR3aa: CAWSVYDTEAFF

d_gene: -
v_gene: TRBV5-6
abundance: once
j_gene: TRBJ1-5
len: 16
CDR3nt: TGTGCCAGCAGCTTGGCCGCCGGGAATAGCAATCAGCCCCAGCATTTT
CDR3aa: CASSLAAGNSNQPQHF

d_gene: -
v_gene: TRBV3-1/TRBV3-2
abundance: -
j_gene: TRBJ1-1
len: 15
CDR3nt: TGTGCCAGCAGCCAATTCGGGAGCGTGAACACTGAAGCTTTCTTT
CDR3aa: CASSQFGSVNTEAFF

d_gene: TRBD1
v_gene: TRBV12-5
abundance: -
j_gene: TRBJ1-6
len: 16
CDR3nt: TGTGCTAGTGGCCTCAGCGCCGGGACAGGGAATTCACCCCTCCACTTT
CDR3aa: CASGLSAGTGNSPLHF

d_gene: -
v_gene: TRBV7-9
abundance: -
j_gene: TRBJ2-2
len: 13
CDR3nt: TGTGCCAGCAGCTTAGGGGGCACCGGGGAGCTGTTTTTT
CDR3aa: CASSLGGTGELFF

d_gene: -
v_gene: TRBV28
abundance: -
j_gene: TRBJ2-1
len: 15
CDR3nt: TGTGCCAGCAGCTTGATACGGGGGGCTTACAATGAGCAGTTCTTC
CDR3aa: CASSLIRGAYNEQFF

d_gene: -
v_gene: TRBV6-1
abundance: -
j_gene: TRBJ2-4
len: 15
CDR3nt: TGTGCCAGCAGTGAACTCCCAGGTCTGGGAAACATTCAGTACTTC
CDR3aa: CASSELPGLGNIQYF

d_gene: TRBD1
v_gene: TRBV18
abundance: -
j_gene: TRBJ1-3
len: 17
CDR3nt: TGTGCCAGCTCACCACTAGGACAGGAGAGCTCTGGAAACACCATATATTTT
CDR3aa: CASSPLGQESSGNTIYF

d_gene: -
v_gene: TRBV25-1
abundance: -
j_gene: TRBJ2-1
len: 14
CDR3nt: TGTGCCAGCAGTGCGCGGGGCTTCTACAATGAGCAGTTCTTC
CDR3aa: CASSARGFYNEQFF

d_gene: TRBD1
v_gene: TRBV19
abundance: once
j_gene: TRBJ1-3
len: 17
CDR3nt: TGTGCCAGTAGTGGATGGGACAGTCGAGACTCTGGAAACACCATATATTTT
CDR3aa: CASSGWDSRDSGNTIYF

d_gene: -
v_gene: TRBV13
abundance: -
j_gene: TRBJ2-5
len: 13
CDR3nt: TGTGCCAGCAGCTTGGGCAGTCAAGAGACCCAGTACTTC
CDR3aa: CASSLGSQETQYF

d_gene: -
v_gene: TRBV30
abundance: -
j_gene: TRBJ1-6
len: 13
CDR3nt: TGTGCCTGCGCTCCTGGTATTGGATCACCCCTCCACTTT
CDR3aa: CACAPGIGSPLHF

d_gene: -
v_gene: TRBV6-5
abundance: -
j_gene: TRBJ2-3
len: 11
CDR3nt: TGTGCCAGCGCTAGCACAGATACGCAGTATTTT
CDR3aa: CASASTDTQYF

d_gene: -
v_gene: TRBV6-5
abundance: -
j_gene: TRBJ1-1
len: 15
CDR3nt: TGTGCCAGCAGTTACACTCCTACAGCGAACACTGAAGCTTTCTTT
CDR3aa: CASSYTPTANTEAFF

d_gene: -
v_gene: TRBV4-2
abundance: -
j_gene: TRBJ1-3
len: 16
CDR3nt: TGTGCCAGCAGCCAAGGCGACCGCCAATCTGGAAACACCATATATTTT
CDR3aa: CASSQGDRQSGNTIYF

d_gene: -
v_gene: TRBV5-1
abundance: -
j_gene: TRBJ2-5
len: 15
CDR3nt: TGCGCCAGCAGCTTGGTAGGGGTTGAACAAGAGACCCAGTACTTC
CDR3aa: CASSLVGVEQETQYF

d_gene: TRBD1
v_gene: TRBV11-1
abundance: -
j_gene: TRBJ1-1
len: 15
CDR3nt: TGTGCCAGCAGCGTAGGACAGGGTCATGTCGCTGAAGCTTTCTTT
CDR3aa: CASSVGQGHVAEAFF

d_gene: TRBD1
v_gene: TRBV10-1
abundance: -
j_gene: TRBJ1-2
len: 20
CDR3nt: TGCGCCAGCAGTGAGTACCTCGGCCTGGACAGGGGCCCGTACCGATATGGCTACACCTTC
CDR3aa: CASSEYLGLDRGPYRYGYTF

d_gene: -
v_gene: TRBV4-2
abundance: -
j_gene: TRBJ2-1
len: 13
CDR3nt: TGTGCCAGCAGCCTGCAGGGTATGGATGAGCAGTTCTTC
CDR3aa: CASSLQGMDEQFF

d_gene: -
v_gene: TRBV19
abundance: -
j_gene: TRBJ1-2
len: 11
CDR3nt: TGTGCCAGTAGCACCGGGAGTGGCTACACCTTC
CDR3aa: CASSTGSGYTF

d_gene: -
v_gene: TRBV11-3
abundance: few
j_gene: TRBJ2-7
len: 15
CDR3nt: TGTGCCAGCAGCTTAGCAGGGGCCAAGCAGTACGAGCAGTACTTC
CDR3aa: CASSLAGAKQYEQYF

d_gene: -
v_gene: TRBV7-8
abundance: -
j_gene: TRBJ1-1
len: 15
CDR3nt: TGTGCCAGCAGCTTAGCGCTCTCAGGTACCACTGAAGCTTTCTTT
CDR3aa: CASSLALSGTTEAFF

d_gene: -
v_gene: TRBV19
abundance: -
j_gene: TRBJ1-5
len: 14
CDR3nt: TGTGCCAGTAGTATAGACAGGGTTGATCAGCCCCAGCATTTT
CDR3aa: CASSIDRVDQPQHF

d_gene: -
v_gene: TRBV15
abundance: -
j_gene: TRBJ1-2
len: 17
CDR3nt: TGTGCCACCAGCAGAGATCGGTCCGACGGGCCCGCGAGTGGCTACACCTTC
CDR3aa: CATSRDRSDGPASGYTF

d_gene: TRBD1
v_gene: TRBV6-5
abundance: -
j_gene: TRBJ1-2
len: 12
CDR3nt: TGTGCCAGCAGTCGGGACAGCTATGGCTACACCTTC
CDR3aa: CASSRDSYGYTF